These 23 T cell receptor beta chains came from one sample sequenced in a study of OX40 agonist ivuxolimab in advanced cancers. Using immunoSEQ multiplex PCR, the repertoire was profiled, and TCRdb retains in-frame clones only, with some absent. The profile shows 20,000 to 25,000 clones, 80% to 90% of them singletons. Sequenced material: CD4+ or CD8+ T cells sorted from blood, taken in a trial of the OX40 agonist ivuxolimab. The origin of the receptors is an adult with an advanced solid tumor such as melanoma, head and neck, liver or kidney cancer.

CDR3 region: CASSLASPDGYEQYF. DNA for the CDR3: TGTGCCAGCAGTTTAGCCTCCCCGGACGGTTACGAGCAGTACTTC. J is TRBJ2-7 and V is TRBV27; D is unclear. The CDR3 consists of 15 residues. Germline assignment: CDR1 MNHEY and CDR2 SMNVEV (reference sequence). V lost 2 bases, J lost 4 bases, and 15 bases lay in between.

The CDR3 nucleotides read TGTGCCAGCAGCTTAGGAGTTTGGGAGCAGTACTTC. Its translation: CASSLGVWEQYF. The chain uses TRBV11-2 and TRBJ2-7; no reliable D call. This CDR3 comprises 12 residues. V dropped 1 base and J dropped 7 bases, with 8 bases sitting between them. Per the germline V gene, CDR1 is SGHAT and CDR2 is FQNNGV. Based on the CDR3 plus reference TRBV11-2 and TRBJ2-7, the full variable domain is EAGVAQSPRYKIIEKRQSVAFWCNPISGHATLYWYQQILGQGPKLLIQFQNNGVVDDSQLPKDRFSAERLKGVDSTLKIQPAKLEDSAVYLCASSLGVWEQYFGPGTRLTVT.

In its sample, this clone was seen once. This chain uses TRBV27 with TRBJ2-1; D not certain. The CDR3 is 12 amino acids. Germline assignment: CDR1 MNHEY and CDR2 SMNVEV (reference sequence). Between the trimmed V and J ends, which lost 7 bases and 8 bases, there was a span of 12 bases. In DNA form, the CDR3 reads TGTGCCAGCACCCCTATCGAACATGAGCAGTTCTTC. Translation gives CASTPIEHEQFF.

This clone came up once. The junction does not match germline at one end; this may be a read error. V gene TRBV15 combines with J gene TRBJ2-7; possibly TRBD1 for D (5 bases). The germline V gene encodes CDR1 LNHNV and CDR2 YYDKDF (reference sequence). This CDR3 is 12 amino acids long. CDR3 DNA sequence: TGTGCCACCAGCCCCAGTTCGGGCAGGGTGTGCTTC. This sequence encodes CATSPSSGRVCF.

The CDR3 loop is CASSLYSSGGSSYEQYF. The CDR3 bases are TGTGCCAGCAGCCTCTACTCTAGCGGAGGAAGCTCCTACGAGCAGTACTTC. This chain joins TRBV7-8 and TRBJ2-7, with 7 bases fitting TRBD2. From germline, CDR1 is SGHVS and CDR2 FQNEAQ. V lost 5 bases, J lost 0 bases, and 13 bases stayed unmatched. This CDR3 spans 17 amino acids.

The rearrangement uses TRBV5-1 and TRBJ2-3; D gene uncertain. Germline V lookup: CDR1 SGHRS, CDR2 YFSETQ. This CDR3 is built from 11 residues. V was cut by 3 bases and J by 2 bases, with 1 base left in between. CDR3 region: CASSYTDTQYF. In DNA, the CDR3 is TGCGCCAGCAGCTACACAGATACGCAGTATTTT. Using reference TRBV5-1 and TRBJ2-3 for the parts outside the CDR3, the full variable domain is KAGVTQTPRYLIKTRGQQVTLSCSPISGHRSVSWYQQTPGQGLQFLFEYFSETQRNKGNFPGRFSGRQFSNSRSEMNVSTLELGDSALYLCASSYTDTQYFGPGTRLTVL.

The CDR3 region is CASSFAGRTGANVLTF. CDR3 nucleotide sequence: TGTGCCAGCAGTTTCGCAGGGCGCACTGGGGCCAACGTCCTGACTTTC. The J gene is TRBJ2-6, the V gene TRBV27, with TRBD1 as a possible D gene (5 bases). With 3 bases removed from V and 2 bases from J, the gap between germline ends came to 11 bases. The CDR3 loop spans 16 amino acids. Germline V gene data show CDR1 as MNHEY and CDR2 as SMNVEV (reference sequence). The whole variable domain, remainder taken from reference TRBV27 and TRBJ2-6, is EAQVTQNPRYLITVTGKKLTVTCSQNMNHEYMSWYRQDPGLGLRQIYYSMNVEVTDKGDVPEGYKVSRKEKRNFPLILESPSPNQTSLYFCASSFAGRTGANVLTFGAGSRLTVL.

As to this clone: The junction departs from the called germline gene at one end, perhaps through a read error. The same CDR3 also results from other DNA sequences found in this sample. The chain couples TRBV27 to TRBJ1-5, with D possibly matching TRBD1 (5 bases). The CDR3 consists of 15 residues. The germline gives CDR1 MNHEY, CDR2 SMNVEV (reference sequence). The DNA of the CDR3 is TGTGCCAGCAGCCATATGAGGGGCGGCAACCAGCCCCAGCATTTT. It yields the protein CASSHMRGGNQPQHF.

The rearrangement joins TRBV13 to TRBJ2-1; weak D call: TRBD1 (6 bases). Germline V gives CDR1 PRHDT, CDR2 FYEKMQ (reference sequence). With 4 bases removed from V and 7 bases from J, the gap between germline ends came to 17 bases. The CDR3 totals 15 residues. The CDR3 loop reads CASSSTGLIPNEQFF. Written as DNA, the CDR3 is TGTGCCAGCAGCTCTACAGGGCTGATTCCTAATGAGCAGTTCTTC.

In nucleotides, the CDR3 is TGTGCCAGCAATACGGGTCAGCCCCAGCATTTT. Translated, it gives CASNTGQPQHF. This chain links TRBV6-6 with TRBJ1-5; unclear D gene. The germline V gene encodes CDR1 MNHNY and CDR2 SVGAGI (reference sequence). The V gene lost 7 bases and the J gene lost 6 bases, with 7 bases spanning the gap. CDR3 length: 11 amino acids.

This clone was observed once. V and J are TRBV21-1 and TRBJ1-5; TRBD1 is the table's D call, not checked against the DNA. TRBV21-1 is an annotated pseudogene. This CDR3 is built from 15 residues. This CDR3 is CASDLPGQGVEPQHF. CDR3 coding DNA: TGTGCCAGCGACTTGCCGGGACAGGGGGTAGAGCCCCAGCATTTT.

The chain joins TRBV27 to TRBJ2-7; no reliable D call. From germline, CDR1 is MNHEY and CDR2 SMNVEV (reference sequence). CDR3 length: 13 residues. Trimming removed 8 bases at V and 2 bases at J, with 13 bases between. CDR3 DNA sequence: TGTGCCAGCCGGCCCCTTGGGACCTACGAGCAGTACTTC. Its protein product is CASRPLGTYEQYF.

The chain uses TRBV27 and TRBJ1-2; no clear D. The V gene lost 5 bases and the J gene lost 0 bases, with 7 bases spanning the gap. This CDR3 contains 13 residues. Germline V gene sequence: CDR1 MNHEY, CDR2 SMNVEV (reference sequence). The DNA for the CDR3 is TGTGCCAGCAGTACCCGATCTAACTATGGCTACACCTTC. It is translated as CASSTRSNYGYTF.

The chain joins TRBV30 to TRBJ2-2, with D hard to call. V gave up 5 bases and J gave up 4 bases, with 29 bases separating them. The CDR3 loop spans 19 amino acids. The germline V gene has CDR1 GTSNPN and CDR2 SVGIG (reference sequence). The DNA of the CDR3 is TGTGCCTGGGATCTAAGAGCTAGGCAGACAACCCCGGGCACCGGGGAGCTGTTTTTT. Protein: CAWDLRARQTTPGTGELFF.

The count of this clone is one. The chain is built from TRBV9 and TRBJ2-7, with 7 bases matching TRBD1. CDR3 length: 15 amino acids. Germline CDR1 reads SGDLS; CDR2 reads YYNGEE. V was clipped by 4 bases and J by 3 bases; unmatched bases: 10. The CDR3 nucleotides read TGTGCCAGCAGCTTTGACACAGGGGCCGTCTACGAGCAGTACTTC. Residues: CASSFDTGAVYEQYF.

This clone was seen more than once but under ten times. The CDR3 sequence is CASSQSPGSSYEQYF. In nucleotides, the CDR3 is TGCGCCAGCAGCCAATCTCCTGGGAGCTCCTACGAGCAGTACTTC. This sequence joins TRBV4-1 and TRBJ2-7; D perhaps matches TRBD2 (5 bases). Deletions cut 2 bases from V and 0 bases from J, with 11 bases between. The V gene's germline CDR1 is MGHRA and CDR2 YSYEKL. This CDR3 comprises 15 residues.

The chain links TRBV11-3 to TRBJ1-1; D is unresolved. CDR1 SGHNT and CDR2 YENEEA come from the germline V gene. V was clipped by 4 bases and J by 3 bases, with 9 bases between them. This CDR3 contains 13 residues. CDR3 amino acids: CASSSREYTEAFF. In DNA, the CDR3 is TGTGCCAGCAGCTCGAGGGAATACACTGAAGCTTTCTTT.

This clone appeared a few times. This chain uses TRBV30 with TRBJ2-5; D might be TRBD1 (5 bases). The CDR3 is 15 amino acids. Deletions cut 0 bases from V and 2 bases from J, with 13 bases between. CDR1 is GTSNPN and CDR2 is SVGIG in the germline V gene (reference sequence). The CDR3 coding sequence is TGTGCCTGGAGTGTTGGCAGGGAACTTCAAGAGACCCAGTACTTC. This encodes CAWSVGRELQETQYF.

The chain links TRBV6-9 to TRBJ1-5, with 9 bases aligning to TRBD1. The germline V gene encodes CDR1 MNHGY and CDR2 SVAAGI. V gave up 2 bases and J gave up 0 bases; unmatched junction bases: 5. This CDR3 contains 17 residues. DNA for the CDR3: TGTGCCAGCAGTTATATGGGGGACAGGGATAGCAATCAGCCCCAGCATTTT. Translating it yields CASSYMGDRDSNQPQHF.

The chain employs TRBV27 and TRBJ1-5; no definite D call. Trimming took 6 bases from V and 0 from J, leaving 9 bases between them. Per the germline V gene, CDR1 is MNHEY and CDR2 is SMNVEV (reference sequence). This CDR3 spans 14 amino acids. Here the CDR3 reads CASRGGFSNQPQHF. CDR3 nucleotide sequence: TGTGCCAGCAGGGGTGGATTTAGCAATCAGCCCCAGCATTTT.

The CDR3, as DNA: TGTGCCAGTAGTATAGGTGGCCATGCGCAGTATTTT. Its protein product is CASSIGGHAQYF. J is TRBJ2-3 and V is TRBV19; no firm D call. The germline V gene encodes CDR1 LNHDA and CDR2 SQIVND (reference sequence). The CDR3 spans 12 residues. The V gene lost 1 base and the J gene lost 10 bases, with 9 bases spanning the gap.

V and J are TRBV6-5 and TRBJ2-5; perhaps TRBD2 as D (5 bases). V dropped 7 bases and J dropped 2 bases, with 17 bases sitting between them. Germline V gene sequence: CDR1 MNHEY, CDR2 SVGAGI. This CDR3 spans 15 amino acids. CDR3 in amino acids: CASKRLGLNQETQYF. CDR3 sequence (DNA): TGTGCCAGCAAACGCCTCGGACTGAATCAAGAGACCCAGTACTTC.

The chain combines TRBV19 with TRBJ1-5; D remains unclear. Deletions cut 3 bases from V and 5 bases from J, with 8 bases between. This CDR3 comprises 13 residues. Germline V gene lookup returns CDR1 LNHDA and CDR2 SQIVND (reference sequence). The CDR3 protein is CASSMILDQPQHF. The DNA for the CDR3 is TGTGCCAGTAGTATGATATTAGATCAGCCCCAGCATTTT.